This T cell receptor (beta chain) was captured in a study of T cell repertoires in cytomegalovirus infection. This clonotype was seen more than once but under ten times. The antigen is undetermined. TCRdb re-called the reads through MiXCR, storing one row per CDR3 protein. The sample contains about 920,000 distinct CDR3 sequences, around 30% of which appear only once. The V end lost 0 bases, the J end lost 1 base, and 6 bases lay between the germline ends. CDR1 and CDR2 from the germline V gene are MGHRA and YSYEKL. This CDR3 contains 14 residues. The material was cultured CD8+ T cells from PBMCs, obtained from culture after CMV antigen stimulation. The chain links TRBV4-1 to TRBJ2-5; D is possibly TRBD2 (5 bases). The clonotype originates from a human donor in good health (CMV status not recorded). Some clones in this sample may be carry-over from other donors' samples. CDR3 coding DNA: TGCGCCAGCAGCCAAGAGGAGGTCCAAGAGACCCAGTACTTC. Translation: CASSQEEVQETQYF.